The sequence of this T cell receptor (beta chain) was determined in a study of CD8+ T cells in alopecia areata. General observations from the study: Mice showed clearer TCR sharing than patients did, a gap that was possibly HLA-related. Lesional scalp, especially alopecia totalis/universalis, showed higher clonality than normal scalp.

Germline CDR1 is LGHNA and CDR2 is YNFKEQ. The CDR3 has 12 residues. Trimming cost V 5 bases and J 0 bases, with 5 bases left between them. RNA was extracted and reverse transcribed into cDNA as the sequencing template. Measured with immunoSEQ multiplex PCR; TCRdb has only the in-frame clones, and not every one. This sample has about 200,000 clones; more than 55% occur once, and the top ten carry roughly 5.3%. A word on this clone: What it binds is unknown.

PBMCs yielded sorted CD4+ and CD8+ T cells. V usage is TRBV4-2 and J usage is TRBJ2-7; unclear D gene. This clonotype was sampled from a human donor in good health. What was sequenced was CD8+ T cells sorted from blood. The DNA for the CDR3 is TGTGCCAGCAGCTGGAGCTCCTACGAGCAGTACTTC. This encodes CASSWSSYEQYF.